This TCR beta chain stems from a study of cytomegalovirus exposure and HLA in healthy donors. Overall study findings and caveats: Prior analysis indicated that the majority of TCR beta V segments exhibited productivity approximately 90% or approximately 30% of the time. Researchers had no immune exposure information except CMV serostatus available. Reportedly, a later analysis found an Asian-associated ancestry cluster had fewer N-insertions than the approximately 640-donor mean.

This CDR3 has 16 residues. Germline V gene data show CDR1 as SEHNR and CDR2 as FQNEAQ (reference sequence). V shed 2 bases and J shed 5 bases, with 18 bases lying between them. 13 Jbeta primers and 60 Vbeta primers were used for the PCR. Assay used: immunoSEQ multiplex PCR; TCRdb lists only in-frame clones, some missing. The data contain some 91,000 clones, roughly 86% of them singletons. Remarks on this clone: Its antigen is still unknown.

The sequenced sample consisted of PBMCs. The receptor comes from a man younger than 40 in good health and CMV-seropositive. This chain connects TRBV7-9 to TRBJ1-2, with D possibly TRBD1 on 5 matching bases. CDR3 in amino acids: CASSLSPTDLEYGYTF. For the CDR3, the DNA is TGTGCCAGCAGCTTAAGCCCGACAGACCTCGAATATGGCTACACCTTC.